Detailed here is one TCR beta chain. Antigen unknown. A junction boundary mismatches the germline segment, possibly from a read error. Terminally differentiated effector memory CD45RA+ cells were excluded by CCR7 positive selection of CD45RO-negative cells. Researchers divided each subset's genomic DNA evenly across several immunoSEQ plates. The method was immunoSEQ multiplex PCR; TCRdb's version includes in-frame clones alone and lacks a portion of them. The sample holds about 2.1 million clones; about 93% are singletons and the top ten take more than 1.5%. The germline gives CDR1 SEHNR, CDR2 FQNEAQ (reference sequence). The CDR3 spans 13 residues. The data were taken from a study of shared clonotypes between healthy human individuals. Study-wide background: Donor ages ranged 18 to 49 years: a couple of women, a few men. Study results and limitations: Roughly 4.7% was the fraction of naive CD4 clonotypes found shared across a few donors. Memory subsets had estimated richness that was generally smaller than that of naive subsets.

This receptor was taken from a man aged 18 to 30 in good health. Some clones in this sample may be carry-over from other donors' samples. Material: naive CD8+ T cells from PBMCs. The chain recombines TRBV7-9 with TRBJ2-7; 9 positions match TRBD2. The CDR3 protein is CASSLAGLYEQYF. The CDR3 DNA reads TGTGCCAGCAGCCTAGCGGGGCTCTACGAGCAGTACTTC.